A selection of T cell receptor beta chains follows, all from one sample in a study of T-cell reconstitution after alpha-beta-depleted transplantation in children. Via MiXCR, TCRdb re-called the PCR reads, giving one row per CDR3 protein. Of approximately 500,000 distinct CDR3 sequences in the sample, about 10% were seen once. The specimen was PBMCs, collected before TCRalphabeta/CD19-depleted stem cell transplant. These receptors originate from a child under 10 years old with inherited bone marrow failure, due to receive a stem cell transplant. CDR3s include the opening cysteine and the closing phenylalanine or tryptophan. The order of the fields is V gene, clone size, J gene, D gene, CDR3 DNA, CDR3 protein. The D gene is left open where the match is weak. For some rows the clone size is stated as once, few or many, or as a class when expanded; others skip it.

>TRBV12-3/TRBV12-4|.|TRBJ2-1|.
TGTGCCAGCAGTTTGTCTAGCACCTCCTTGCAGTTCTTC
CASSLSSTSLQFF
>TRBV27|many|TRBJ2-7|TRBD2
TGTGCCAGCCAAGCGGGAGCCTCCTACGAGCAGTACTTC
CASQAGASYEQYF
>TRBV12-3/TRBV12-4|many|TRBJ2-1|TRBD2
TGTGCCAGCAGTTTAAGGGTTAGCGGGAACGTCAATGAGCAGTTCTTC
CASSLRVSGNVNEQFF
>TRBV13|many|TRBJ2-1|TRBD2
TGTGCCAGCAGCCCAGTGGGGACTAGCGGGATCTCCTACAATGAGCAGTTCTTC
CASSPVGTSGISYNEQFF
>TRBV6-6|many|TRBJ2-2|.
TGTGCCAGCCTTAGGGGTGGCGGGGAGCTGTTTTTT
CASLRGGGELFF
>TRBV4-3|.|TRBJ2-7|.
TGCGCCAGCAGCCAAGATTTAAGGGGCCGCTACGAGCAGTACTTC
CASSQDLRGRYEQYF
>TRBV5-6|many|TRBJ2-5|TRBD1
TGTGCCAGCAGCTTGTCAGGGGGCTTAGAGACCCAGTACTTC
CASSLSGGLETQYF
>TRBV20-1|.|TRBJ2-3|.
TGCAGTGCCGAGAGACCTGGGGGGAGGATGACAGATACGCAGTATTTT
CSAERPGGRMTDTQYF
>TRBV4-1|few|TRBJ2-6|TRBD1
TGCGCCAGCAGCCAGAGGGACAGGGTCGACTCTGGGGCCAACGTCCTGACTTTC
CASSQRDRVDSGANVLTF
>TRBV4-3|many|TRBJ2-5|.
TGCGCCAGCAGCCAAGGACGGTGGAAGACCCAGTACTTC
CASSQGRWKTQYF
>TRBV10-3|.|TRBJ2-5|TRBD2
TGTGCCATCAGTGGGGCGACTAGCGGGCTTCAAGAGACCCAGTACTTC
CAISGATSGLQETQYF
>TRBV21-1|many|TRBJ2-1|.
TGTGCCAGAACGGACGGTGGGGTCAATGAGCAGTTCTTC
CARTDGGVNEQFF